The 4 T cell receptor beta chains below come from one sample, sequenced in a study of regulatory T cells in long-lasting Graves disease. Regarding time point: newly diagnosed GD, antithyroid drugs for less than 3 months. The TCR library was made from RNA that had been extracted from PBMCs in TRIzol. Investigators prepared the TCR beta libraries by applying iRepertoire HTBI primers and Arm-PCR of CDR3 regions. One entry per CDR3 protein results from TCRdb running MiXCR on the multiplex PCR reads. Of 450,000 to 600,000 distinct CDR3 sequences listed, roughly 14% are singletons. This sample also belongs to another study, concerning T cells in Graves' hyperthyroidism and ophthalmopathy.

Sequences were derived from peripheral blood mononuclear cells (PBMCs), sampled at new diagnosis, from a patient treated with antithyroid drugs. The source is a man aged 25-40 years with Graves disease.

This clonotype was seen many times. The chain links TRBV27 to TRBJ2-5, with TRBD1 matching over 9 bases. With V trimmed by 7 bases and J by 6 bases, 6 bases remained unmatched. The CDR3 contains 13 residues. Per germline, CDR1 MNHEY and CDR2 SMNVEV (reference sequence). CDR3 in amino acids: CASTLGQGKTQYF. In DNA, the CDR3 is TGTGCCAGCACTTTGGGACAGGGAAAGACCCAGTACTTC.

This clonotype occurred many times. This chain connects TRBV5-1 to TRBJ2-3; unclear D gene. V was pared by 1 base and J by 4 bases, with 10 bases between. The CDR3 has 14 amino acids. Germline V gives CDR1 SGHRS, CDR2 YFSETQ. CDR3 loop: CASSLIISPDTQYF. Written as DNA, the CDR3 is TGCGCCAGCAGCTTGATCATCTCCCCAGATACGCAGTATTTT.

This clonotype was counted many times. This chain uses TRBV12-3 or TRBV12-4 with TRBJ2-2; D unresolved. The CDR3 sequence is 13 residues long. Trimming left V 5 bases short and J 7 bases short, with 11 bases between. The DNA for the CDR3 is TGTGCCAGCAGTCTGGAAGTGGTCGGGGAGCTGTTTTTT. Translation gives CASSLEVVGELFF.

This clonotype was picked up many times. V and J are TRBV6-1 and TRBJ1-1; D ambiguous. The CDR3 length is 12 residues. The germline V gene has CDR1 MNHNS and CDR2 SASEGT. Trimming pared 7 bases from V and 9 bases from J, leaving 15 bases between. In DNA form, the CDR3 reads TGTGCCAGCAACGACGTGGCTGGCCAAGCTTTCTTT. Amino acids: CASNDVAGQAFF.